This T cell receptor beta chain was captured in a study of cytomegalovirus exposure and HLA in healthy donors. Notes on the study in general: Some V segments, including TRBV6-2 and TRBV6-3, were excluded as indistinguishable. Later work showed greater clonal expansion in HLA-associated TCR beta chains than in equally common others. Apparent HLA restriction characterized most CMV-associated TCR beta chains in a later analysis. Researchers reported in a later analysis that common viral pathogens appeared linked to several top clusters.

The CDR3 is made up of 18 amino acids. As concerns this clone: What it recognizes is unknown. Different DNA sequences within this sample yield the same CDR3.

The PCR was carried out with 60 Vbeta primers and 13 Jbeta primers. Only in-frame clones appear in the TCRdb table, and some are missing; sequencing was by immunoSEQ multiplex PCR. The table has more than 95,000 clones, more than 70% seen once. The V call is TRBV21-1, the J call TRBJ2-7; the table's D gene call, TRBD2, was not cross checked with the DNA. TRBV21-1 is deemed a pseudogene. The receptor comes from a man between 45 and 60 years old in good health and CMV-seropositive. The sample taken for sequencing was PBMCs. Here the CDR3 DNA reads TGTGCCAGCAGCAAAGCGGAGGGGCGGCTTATTTACACCTACGAGCAGTACTTC. Translation gives CASSKAEGRLIYTYEQYF.